This TCR beta chain came from a study of blood T cell repertoires in COVID-19. The overall study: The cDNA or gDNA used as material had been derived from T cells, B-cell-depleted T cells, or PBMCs.

Trimming stripped 4 bases from V and 6 bases from J, with 14 bases between. The CDR3 is 14 residues long. Germline assignment: CDR1 SGDLS and CDR2 YYNGEE. Per the original methods: Amplified reference gene primers provided the basis for estimating nucleated cell counts. The table came from immunoSEQ multiplex PCR; TCRdb's copy has only in-frame clones and leaves some out. D and trimming were read from the DNA, whereas the V and J calls and clone size are those reported in that table. This repertoire shows 120,000 to 150,000 clones, roughly 85% found once; its top ten account for less than 4.5%. The chain employs TRBV9 and TRBJ2-1; D might be TRBD2 (5 bases). This TCR derives from a man between 60 and 75 years old with acute or convalescent COVID-19. Material: peripheral blood. For the CDR3, the DNA is TGTGCCAGCAGCTTAGGACTCGAGGGCAATGAGCAGTTCTTC. This encodes CASSLGLEGNEQFF.